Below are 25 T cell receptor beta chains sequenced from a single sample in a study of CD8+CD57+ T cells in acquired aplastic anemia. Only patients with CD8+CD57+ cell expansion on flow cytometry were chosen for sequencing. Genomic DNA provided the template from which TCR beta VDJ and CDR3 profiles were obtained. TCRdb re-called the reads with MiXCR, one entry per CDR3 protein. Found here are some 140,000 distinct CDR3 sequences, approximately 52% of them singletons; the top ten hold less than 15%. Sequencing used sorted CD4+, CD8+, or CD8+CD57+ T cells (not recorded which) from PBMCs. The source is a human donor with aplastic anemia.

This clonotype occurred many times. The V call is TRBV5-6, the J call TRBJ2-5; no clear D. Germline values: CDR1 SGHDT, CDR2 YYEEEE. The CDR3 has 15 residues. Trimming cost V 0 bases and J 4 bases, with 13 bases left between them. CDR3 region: CASSLAPAPVETQYF. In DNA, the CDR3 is TGTGCCAGCAGCTTGGCCCCGGCCCCGGTAGAGACCCAGTACTTC.

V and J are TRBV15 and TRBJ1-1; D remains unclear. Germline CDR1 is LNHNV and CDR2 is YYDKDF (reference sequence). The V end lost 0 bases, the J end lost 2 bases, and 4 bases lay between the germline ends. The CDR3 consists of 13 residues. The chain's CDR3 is CATSRDANTEAFF. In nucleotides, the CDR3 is TGTGCCACCAGCAGAGATGCTAACACTGAAGCTTTCTTT. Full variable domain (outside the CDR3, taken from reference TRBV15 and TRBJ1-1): DAMVIQNPRYQVTQFGKPVTLSCSQTLNHNVMYWYQQKSSQAPKLLFHYYDKDFNNEADTPDNFQSRRPNTSFCFLDIRSPGLGDTAMYLCATSRDANTEAFFGQGTRLTVV.

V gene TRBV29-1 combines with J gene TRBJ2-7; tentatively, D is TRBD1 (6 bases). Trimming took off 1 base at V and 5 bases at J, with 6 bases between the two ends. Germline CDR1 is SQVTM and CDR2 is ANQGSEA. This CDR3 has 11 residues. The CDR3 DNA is TGCAGCGTTGAAGGGGGGCACGAGCAGTACTTC. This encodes CSVEGGHEQYF.

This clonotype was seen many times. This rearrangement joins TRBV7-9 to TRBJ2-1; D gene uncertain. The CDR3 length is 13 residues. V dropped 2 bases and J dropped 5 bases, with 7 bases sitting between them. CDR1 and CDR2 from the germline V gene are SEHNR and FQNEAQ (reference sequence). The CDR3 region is CASSLSPDNEQFF. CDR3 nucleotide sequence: TGTGCCAGCAGCTTATCCCCGGACAATGAGCAGTTCTTC. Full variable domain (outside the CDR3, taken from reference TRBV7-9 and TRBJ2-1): DTGVSQNPRHKITKRGQNVTFRCDPISEHNRLYWYRQTLGQGPEFLTYFQNEAQLEKSRLLSDRFSAERPKGSFSTLEIQRTEQGDSAMYLCASSLSPDNEQFFGPGTRLTVL.

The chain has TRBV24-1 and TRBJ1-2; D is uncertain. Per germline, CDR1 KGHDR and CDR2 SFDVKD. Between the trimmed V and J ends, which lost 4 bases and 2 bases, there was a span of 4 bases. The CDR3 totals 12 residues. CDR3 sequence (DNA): TGTGCCACCAGTGAGGGGAACTATGGCTACACCTTC. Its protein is CATSEGNYGYTF.

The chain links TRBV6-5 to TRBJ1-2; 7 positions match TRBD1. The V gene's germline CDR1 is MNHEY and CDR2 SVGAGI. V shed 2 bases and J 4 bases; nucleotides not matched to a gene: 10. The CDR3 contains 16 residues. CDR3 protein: CASSYVGTASFYGYTF. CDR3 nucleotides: TGTGCCAGCAGTTACGTTGGGACAGCAAGCTTCTATGGCTACACCTTC.

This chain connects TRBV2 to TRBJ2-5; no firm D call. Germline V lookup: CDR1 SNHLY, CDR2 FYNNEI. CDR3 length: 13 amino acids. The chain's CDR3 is CASLETPQETQYF. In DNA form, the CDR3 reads TGTGCTAGTCTCGAGACACCCCAAGAGACCCAGTACTTC.

The CDR3 DNA is TGTGCCAGCAGCTTAGCGTACGGGGGATCACCCCTCCACTTT. Translated: CASSLAYGGSPLHF. The rearrangement links TRBV7-6 to TRBJ1-6; the D gene is possibly TRBD1 (5 bases). Per the germline V gene, CDR1 is SGHVS and CDR2 is FNYEAQ. Trimming pared 0 bases from V and 10 bases from J, leaving 10 bases between. The CDR3 extends over 14 amino acids.

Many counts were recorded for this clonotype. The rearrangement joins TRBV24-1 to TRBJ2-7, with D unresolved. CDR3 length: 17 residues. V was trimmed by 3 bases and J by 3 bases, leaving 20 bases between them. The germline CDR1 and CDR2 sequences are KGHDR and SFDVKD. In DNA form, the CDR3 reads TGTGCCACCAGTGATCCCCTCGGGCCGCCTTGTATCTACGAGCAGTACTTC. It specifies CATSDPLGPPCIYEQYF.

For the CDR3, the DNA is TGCAGTGCTAGGCTGCTAGCGGGGGGGCCCGACGAGCAGTACTTC. Translating gives CSARLLAGGPDEQYF. The chain recombines TRBV20-1 with TRBJ2-7; 12 bases are shared with TRBD2. The junction had 8 bases not matched to a gene; V was cut back by 3 bases and J by 5 bases. The CDR3 totals 15 residues. CDR1 is DFQATT and CDR2 is SNEGSKA in the germline V gene (reference sequence).

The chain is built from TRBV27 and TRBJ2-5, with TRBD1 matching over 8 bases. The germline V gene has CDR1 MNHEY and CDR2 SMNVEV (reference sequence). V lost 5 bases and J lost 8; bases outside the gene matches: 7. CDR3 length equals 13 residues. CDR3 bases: TGTGCCAGCAGTAGAGGGACAGGTAGAACCCAGTACTTC. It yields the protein CASSRGTGRTQYF.

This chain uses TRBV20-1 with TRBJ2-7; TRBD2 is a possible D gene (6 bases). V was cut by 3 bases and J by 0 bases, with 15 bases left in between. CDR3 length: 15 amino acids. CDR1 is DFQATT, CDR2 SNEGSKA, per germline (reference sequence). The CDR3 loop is CSASHRSAGSYEQYF. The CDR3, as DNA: TGCAGTGCTAGCCACCGGTCAGCGGGCTCCTACGAGCAGTACTTC.

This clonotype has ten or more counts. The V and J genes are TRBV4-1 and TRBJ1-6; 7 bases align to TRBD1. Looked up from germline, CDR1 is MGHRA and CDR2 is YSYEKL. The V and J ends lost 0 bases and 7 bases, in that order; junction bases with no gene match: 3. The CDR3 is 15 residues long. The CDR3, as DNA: TGCGCCAGCAGCCAAGAACGGGACAGAAATTCACCCCTCCACTTT. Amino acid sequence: CASSQERDRNSPLHF.

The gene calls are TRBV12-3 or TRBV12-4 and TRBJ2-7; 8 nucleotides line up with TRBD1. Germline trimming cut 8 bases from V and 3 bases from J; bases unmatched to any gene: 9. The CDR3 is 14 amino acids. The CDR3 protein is CASGKGTGIYEQYF. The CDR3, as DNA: TGTGCCAGCGGCAAAGGGACAGGCATCTACGAGCAGTACTTC.

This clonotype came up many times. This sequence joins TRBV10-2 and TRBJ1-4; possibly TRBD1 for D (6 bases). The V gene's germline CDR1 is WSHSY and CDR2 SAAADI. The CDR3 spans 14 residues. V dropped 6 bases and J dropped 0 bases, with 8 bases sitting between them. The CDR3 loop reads CASRQGATNEKLFF. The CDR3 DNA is TGCGCCAGCAGACAGGGTGCAACTAATGAAAAACTGTTTTTT.

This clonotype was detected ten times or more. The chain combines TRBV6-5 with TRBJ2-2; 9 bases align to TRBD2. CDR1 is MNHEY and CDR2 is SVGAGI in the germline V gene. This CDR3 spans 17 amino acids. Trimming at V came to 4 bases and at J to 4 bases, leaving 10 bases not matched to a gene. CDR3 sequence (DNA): TGTGCCAGCAGTTTCCAGATTGCGGGGGGGGTCACCGGGGAGCTGTTTTTT. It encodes CASSFQIAGGVTGELFF.

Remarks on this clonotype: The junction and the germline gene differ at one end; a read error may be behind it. CDR3 amino acids: CASKPGQPQHF. The CDR3 coding sequence is TGCGCCAGCAAACCGGGACAGCCCCAGCATTTT. The chain uses TRBV7-8 and TRBJ1-5; no clear D gene. This CDR3 is 11 amino acids long. Germline V gene data show CDR1 as SGHVS and CDR2 as FQNEAQ.

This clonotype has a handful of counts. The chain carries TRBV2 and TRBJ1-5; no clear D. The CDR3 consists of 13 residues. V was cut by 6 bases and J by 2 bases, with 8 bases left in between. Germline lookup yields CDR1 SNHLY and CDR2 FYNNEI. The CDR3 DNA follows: TGTGCCAGCAGGGGAAGGGGCAATCAGCCCCAGCATTTT. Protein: CASRGRGNQPQHF.

In DNA, the CDR3 is TGTGCCATCAGCCTTAATCTGGGGGTGAACACTGAAGCTTTCTTT. This gives the protein CAISLNLGVNTEAFF. V gene TRBV10-3 combines with J gene TRBJ1-1, with D possibly matching TRBD1 (5 bases). V was cut by 6 bases and J by 0 bases, with 14 bases left in between. Per the germline V gene, CDR1 is ENHRY and CDR2 is SYGVKD. This CDR3 contains 15 residues.

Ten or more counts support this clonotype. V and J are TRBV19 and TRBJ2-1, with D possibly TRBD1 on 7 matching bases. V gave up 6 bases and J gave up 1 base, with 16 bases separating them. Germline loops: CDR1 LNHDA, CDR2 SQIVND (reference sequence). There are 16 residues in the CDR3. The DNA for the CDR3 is TGTGCCAGTAGCCCCTGGAGGGGGCCATCCTACAATGAGCAGTTCTTC. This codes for CASSPWRGPSYNEQFF.

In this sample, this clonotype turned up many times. Here the CDR3 reads CASSLGRGSYEQYF. CDR3 bases: TGTGCCAGCAGCTTGGGCAGGGGCTCCTACGAGCAGTACTTC. The rearrangement uses TRBV5-5 and TRBJ2-7; tentatively, D is TRBD1 (6 bases). Germline values: CDR1 SGHKS, CDR2 YYEKEE (reference sequence). V was trimmed by 0 bases and J by 0 bases, leaving 7 bases between them. The CDR3 runs to 14 residues.

Written as DNA, the CDR3 is TGCAGCGTTGAAGGGGAGACCTATGGCTACACCTTC. Protein sequence: CSVEGETYGYTF. V usage is TRBV29-1 and J usage is TRBJ1-2; no clear D gene. The CDR3 has 12 residues. The V end lost 1 base, the J end lost 4 bases, and 7 bases lay between the germline ends. Germline CDR1 is SQVTM and CDR2 is ANQGSEA.

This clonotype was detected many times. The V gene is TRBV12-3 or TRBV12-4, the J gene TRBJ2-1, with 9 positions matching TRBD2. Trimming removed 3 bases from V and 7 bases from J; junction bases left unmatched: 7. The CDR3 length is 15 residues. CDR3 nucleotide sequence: TGTGCCAGCAGTTTGGGGCGGGGGGGCCTAAATGAGCAGTTCTTC. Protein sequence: CASSLGRGGLNEQFF.

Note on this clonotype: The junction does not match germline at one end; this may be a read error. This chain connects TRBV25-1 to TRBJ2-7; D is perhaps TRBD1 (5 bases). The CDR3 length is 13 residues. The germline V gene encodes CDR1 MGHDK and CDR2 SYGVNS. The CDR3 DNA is TGCGCCAGCAGCTTGGTGACAGACACTGTGGGGTACTTC. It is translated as CASSLVTDTVGYF.

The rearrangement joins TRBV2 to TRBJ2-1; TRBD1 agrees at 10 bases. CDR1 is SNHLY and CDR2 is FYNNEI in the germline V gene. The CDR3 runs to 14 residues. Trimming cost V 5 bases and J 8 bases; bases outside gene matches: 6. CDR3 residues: CASSIWDRGYEQFF. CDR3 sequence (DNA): TGTGCCAGCAGTATATGGGACAGGGGTTATGAGCAGTTCTTC.